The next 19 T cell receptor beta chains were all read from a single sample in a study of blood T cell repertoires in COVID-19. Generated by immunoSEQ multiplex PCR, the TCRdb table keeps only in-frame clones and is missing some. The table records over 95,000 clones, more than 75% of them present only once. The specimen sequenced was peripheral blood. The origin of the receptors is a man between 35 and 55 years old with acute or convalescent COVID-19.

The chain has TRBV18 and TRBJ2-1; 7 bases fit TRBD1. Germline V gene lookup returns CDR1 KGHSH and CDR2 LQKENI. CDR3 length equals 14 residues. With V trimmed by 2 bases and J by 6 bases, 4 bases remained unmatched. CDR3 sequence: CASSPGTVGNEQFF. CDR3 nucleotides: TGTGCCAGCTCACCAGGGACAGTCGGCAATGAGCAGTTCTTC.

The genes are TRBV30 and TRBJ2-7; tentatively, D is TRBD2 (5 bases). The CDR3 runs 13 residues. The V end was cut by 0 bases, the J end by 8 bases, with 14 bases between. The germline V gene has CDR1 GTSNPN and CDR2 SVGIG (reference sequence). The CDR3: CAWSVRGTGKQYF. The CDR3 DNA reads TGTGCCTGGAGTGTTCGCGGTACGGGAAAGCAGTACTTC.

CDR3 in DNA: TGTGCCAGCAGCGAGACACCGGCCGAGTCCAATGAGCAGTTCTTC. Residues: CASSETPAESNEQFF. The chain has TRBV3-1 (or the pseudogene TRBV3-2) and TRBJ2-1; D is unresolved. This CDR3 spans 15 amino acids. Looked up from germline, CDR1 is LGHDT and CDR2 is YNNKEL (reference sequence). The V end lost 5 bases, the J end lost 6 bases, and 17 bases lay between the germline ends.

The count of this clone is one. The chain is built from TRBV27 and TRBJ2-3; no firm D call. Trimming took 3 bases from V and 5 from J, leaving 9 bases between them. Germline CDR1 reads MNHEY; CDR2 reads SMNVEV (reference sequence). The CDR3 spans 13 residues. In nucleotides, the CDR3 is TGTGCCAGCAGTTTTTCGGGTAAAGATACGCAGTATTTT. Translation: CASSFSGKDTQYF.

Written as DNA, the CDR3 is TGTGCCAGTAGCGACTCAGGGGGCAATGGCTACACCTTC. The encoded protein is CASSDSGGNGYTF. This chain joins TRBV19 and TRBJ1-2, with TRBD1 identical over 8 bases. Germline CDR1 is LNHDA and CDR2 is SQIVND (reference sequence). The J segment lost 6 bases and the V segment lost 6 bases, leaving 6 bases of the junction unmatched. The CDR3 sequence is 13 residues long. Drawing the rest from reference TRBV19 and TRBJ1-2, the complete variable domain is DGGITQSPKYLFRKEGQNVTLSCEQNLNHDAMYWYRQDPGQGLRLIYYSQIVNDFQKGDIAEGYSVSREKKESFPLTVTSAQKNPTAFYLCASSDSGGNGYTFGSGTRLTVV.

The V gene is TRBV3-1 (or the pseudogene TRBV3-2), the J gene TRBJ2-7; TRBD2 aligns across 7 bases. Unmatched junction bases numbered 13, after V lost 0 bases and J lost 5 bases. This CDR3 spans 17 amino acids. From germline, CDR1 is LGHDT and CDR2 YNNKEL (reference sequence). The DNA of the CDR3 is TGTGCCAGCAGCCAAGATTTCCGGGCCAAGGGAGGGGACGAGCAGTACTTC. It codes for CASSQDFRAKGGDEQYF.

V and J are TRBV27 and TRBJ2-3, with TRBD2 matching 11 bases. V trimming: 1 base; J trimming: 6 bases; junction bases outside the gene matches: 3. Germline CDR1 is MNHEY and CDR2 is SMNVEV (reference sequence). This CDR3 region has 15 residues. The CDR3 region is CASSLLAGGRDTQYF. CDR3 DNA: TGTGCCAGCAGTTTATTAGCGGGGGGGCGGGATACGCAGTATTTT.

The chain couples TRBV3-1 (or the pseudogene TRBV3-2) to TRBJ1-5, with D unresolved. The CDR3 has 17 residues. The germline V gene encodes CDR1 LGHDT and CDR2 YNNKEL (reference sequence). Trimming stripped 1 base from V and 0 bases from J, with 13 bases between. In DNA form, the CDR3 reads TGTGCCAGCAGCCAAGTCGGGGAAGAAGTTAGCAATCAGCCCCAGCATTTT. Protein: CASSQVGEEVSNQPQHF.

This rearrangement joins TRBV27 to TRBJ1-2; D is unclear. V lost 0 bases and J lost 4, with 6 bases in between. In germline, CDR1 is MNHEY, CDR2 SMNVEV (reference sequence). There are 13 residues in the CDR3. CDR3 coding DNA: TGTGCCAGCAGTTTATCGGCCGCCTATGGCTACACCTTC. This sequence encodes CASSLSAAYGYTF.

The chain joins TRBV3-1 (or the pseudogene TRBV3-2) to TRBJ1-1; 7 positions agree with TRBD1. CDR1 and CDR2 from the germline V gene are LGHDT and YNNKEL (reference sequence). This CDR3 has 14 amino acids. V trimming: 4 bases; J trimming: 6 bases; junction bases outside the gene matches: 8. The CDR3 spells CASSRDSVRPEAFF. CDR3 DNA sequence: TGTGCCAGCAGCCGGGACAGTGTAAGACCTGAAGCTTTCTTT.

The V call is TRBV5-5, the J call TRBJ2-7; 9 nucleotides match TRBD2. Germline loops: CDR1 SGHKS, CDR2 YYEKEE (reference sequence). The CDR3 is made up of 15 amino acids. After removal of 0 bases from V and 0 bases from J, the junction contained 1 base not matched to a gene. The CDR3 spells CASSLGLADSYEQYF. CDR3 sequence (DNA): TGTGCCAGCAGCTTGGGACTAGCGGACTCCTACGAGCAGTACTTC.

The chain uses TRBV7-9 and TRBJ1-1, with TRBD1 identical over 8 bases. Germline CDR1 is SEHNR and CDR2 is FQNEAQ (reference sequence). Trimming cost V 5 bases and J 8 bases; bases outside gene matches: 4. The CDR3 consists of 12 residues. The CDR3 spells CASSQGDREAFF. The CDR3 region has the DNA TGTGCCAGCAGCCAAGGGGACAGGGAAGCTTTCTTT.

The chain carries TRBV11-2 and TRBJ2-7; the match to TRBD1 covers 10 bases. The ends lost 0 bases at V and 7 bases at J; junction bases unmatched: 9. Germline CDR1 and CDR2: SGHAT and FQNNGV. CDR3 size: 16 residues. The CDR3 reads CASSLDKRGQGLEQYF. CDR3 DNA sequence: TGTGCCAGCAGCTTAGATAAGCGGGGACAGGGGCTAGAGCAGTACTTC.

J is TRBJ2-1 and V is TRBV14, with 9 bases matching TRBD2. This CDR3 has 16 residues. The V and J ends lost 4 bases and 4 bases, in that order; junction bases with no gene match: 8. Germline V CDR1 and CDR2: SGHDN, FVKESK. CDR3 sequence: CASSRPTSGFYNEQFF. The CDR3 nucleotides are TGTGCCAGCAGCCGGCCGACTAGCGGCTTTTACAATGAGCAGTTCTTC.

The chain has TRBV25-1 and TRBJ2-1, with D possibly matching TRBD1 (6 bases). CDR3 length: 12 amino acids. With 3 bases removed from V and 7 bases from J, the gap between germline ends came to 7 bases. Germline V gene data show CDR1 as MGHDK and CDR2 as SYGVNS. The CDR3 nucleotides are TGTGCCAGCAGTGACAGGGGTAATGAGCAGTTCTTC. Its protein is CASSDRGNEQFF.

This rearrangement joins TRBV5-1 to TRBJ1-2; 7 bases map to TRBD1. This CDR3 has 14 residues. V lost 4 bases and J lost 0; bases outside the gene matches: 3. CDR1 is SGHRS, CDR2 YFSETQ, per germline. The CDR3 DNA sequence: TGCGCCAGCAGCCAGGGACAGACTAACTATGGCTACACCTTC. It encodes CASSQGQTNYGYTF.

The CDR3 bases are TGTGCCAGCAGTGAGTCCGGGGGGGTCCCACCCTACAATGAGCAGTTCTTC. It yields the protein CASSESGGVPPYNEQFF. The gene calls are TRBV2 and TRBJ2-1; 8 bases agree with TRBD2. The CDR3 sequence is 17 residues long. Looked up from germline, CDR1 is SNHLY and CDR2 is FYNNEI. Trimming at V came to 3 bases and at J to 2 bases, leaving 9 bases not matched to a gene.

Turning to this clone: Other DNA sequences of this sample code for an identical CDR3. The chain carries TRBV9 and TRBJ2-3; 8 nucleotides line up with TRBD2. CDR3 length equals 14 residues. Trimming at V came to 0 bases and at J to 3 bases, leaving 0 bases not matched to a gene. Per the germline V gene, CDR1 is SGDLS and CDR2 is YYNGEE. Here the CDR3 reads CASSVVAGTDTQYF. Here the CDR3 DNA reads TGTGCCAGCAGCGTAGTAGCGGGGACAGATACGCAGTATTTT.

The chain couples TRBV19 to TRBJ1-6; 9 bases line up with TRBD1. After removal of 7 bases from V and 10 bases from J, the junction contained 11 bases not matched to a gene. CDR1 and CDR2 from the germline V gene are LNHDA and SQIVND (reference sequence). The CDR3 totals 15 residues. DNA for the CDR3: TGTGCCAGTACCGACCTAGACAGGGGGTACTCACCCCTCCACTTT. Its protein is CASTDLDRGYSPLHF.